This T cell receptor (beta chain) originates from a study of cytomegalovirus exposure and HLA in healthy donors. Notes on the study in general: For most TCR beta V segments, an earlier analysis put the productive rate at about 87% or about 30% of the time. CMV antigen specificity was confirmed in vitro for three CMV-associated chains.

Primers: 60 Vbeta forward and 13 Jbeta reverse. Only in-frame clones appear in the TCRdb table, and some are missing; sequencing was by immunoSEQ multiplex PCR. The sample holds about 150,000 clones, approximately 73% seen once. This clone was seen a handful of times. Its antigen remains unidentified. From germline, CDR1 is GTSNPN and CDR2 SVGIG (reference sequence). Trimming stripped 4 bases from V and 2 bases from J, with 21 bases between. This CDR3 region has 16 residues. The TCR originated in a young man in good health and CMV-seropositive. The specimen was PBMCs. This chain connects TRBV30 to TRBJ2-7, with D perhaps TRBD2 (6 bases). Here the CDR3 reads CAWNHRGTELTYEQYF. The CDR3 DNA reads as TGTGCCTGGAACCACCGCGGGACTGAATTAACCTACGAGCAGTACTTC.